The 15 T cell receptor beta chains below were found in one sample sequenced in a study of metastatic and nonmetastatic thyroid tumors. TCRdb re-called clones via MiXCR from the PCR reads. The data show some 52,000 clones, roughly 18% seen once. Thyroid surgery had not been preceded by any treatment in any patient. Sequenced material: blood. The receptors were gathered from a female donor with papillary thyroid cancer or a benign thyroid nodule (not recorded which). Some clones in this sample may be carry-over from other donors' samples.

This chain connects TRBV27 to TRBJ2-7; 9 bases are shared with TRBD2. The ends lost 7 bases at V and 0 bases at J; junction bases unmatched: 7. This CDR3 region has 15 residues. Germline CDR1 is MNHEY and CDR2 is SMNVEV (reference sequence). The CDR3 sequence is CASILSGRVSYEQYF. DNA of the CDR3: TGTGCCAGCATCCTTAGCGGGAGAGTCTCCTACGAGCAGTACTTC.

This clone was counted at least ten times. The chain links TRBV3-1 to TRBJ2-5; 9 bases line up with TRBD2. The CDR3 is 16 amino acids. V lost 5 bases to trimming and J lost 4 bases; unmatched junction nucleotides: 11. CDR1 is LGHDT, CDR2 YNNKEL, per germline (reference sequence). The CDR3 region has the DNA TGTGCCAGCAGCGGGGGGGGTAGCGGGAGAGCAGAGACCCAGTACTTC. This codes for CASSGGGSGRAETQYF.

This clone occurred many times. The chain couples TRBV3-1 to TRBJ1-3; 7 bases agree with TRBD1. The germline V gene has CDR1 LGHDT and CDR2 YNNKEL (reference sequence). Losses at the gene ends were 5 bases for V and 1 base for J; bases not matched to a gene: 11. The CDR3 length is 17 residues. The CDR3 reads CASSKASGQRSGNTIYF. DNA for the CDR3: TGTGCCAGCAGCAAAGCGTCGGGACAGCGTTCTGGAAACACCATATATTTT.

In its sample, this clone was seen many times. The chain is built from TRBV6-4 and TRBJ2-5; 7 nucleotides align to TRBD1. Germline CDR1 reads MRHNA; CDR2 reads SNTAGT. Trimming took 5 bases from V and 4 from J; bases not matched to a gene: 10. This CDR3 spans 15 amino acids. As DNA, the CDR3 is TGTGCCAGCAGTCCCACAGGGGATGGGGGAGAGACCCAGTACTTC. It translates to CASSPTGDGGETQYF.

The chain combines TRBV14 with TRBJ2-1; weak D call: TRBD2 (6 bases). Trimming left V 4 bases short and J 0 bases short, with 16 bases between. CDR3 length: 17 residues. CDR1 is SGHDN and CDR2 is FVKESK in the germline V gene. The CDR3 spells CASSPRGTSSSYNEQFF. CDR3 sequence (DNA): TGTGCCAGCAGCCCTCGCGGGACCTCTAGCTCCTACAATGAGCAGTTCTTC.

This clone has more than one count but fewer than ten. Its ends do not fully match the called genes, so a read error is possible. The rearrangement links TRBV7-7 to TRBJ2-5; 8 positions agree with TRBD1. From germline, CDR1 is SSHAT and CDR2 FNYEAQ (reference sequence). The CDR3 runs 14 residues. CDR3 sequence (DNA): TGTGCTAGCAGCTTGACAGGGGACGGGGAGACCCAGTACTTC. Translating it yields CASSLTGDGETQYF.

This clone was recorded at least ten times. The CDR3 region has the DNA TGTGCCAGCAGCTCACTAGCTCGGGGAACAGATACGCAGTATTTT. Protein sequence: CASSSLARGTDTQYF. This sequence joins TRBV6-1 and TRBJ2-3; D possibly corresponds to TRBD2 (6 bases). The CDR3 extends over 15 amino acids. Germline CDR1 and CDR2: MNHNS and SASEGT. The ends were cut back, 6 bases at V and 3 bases at J, with 16 bases in the middle.

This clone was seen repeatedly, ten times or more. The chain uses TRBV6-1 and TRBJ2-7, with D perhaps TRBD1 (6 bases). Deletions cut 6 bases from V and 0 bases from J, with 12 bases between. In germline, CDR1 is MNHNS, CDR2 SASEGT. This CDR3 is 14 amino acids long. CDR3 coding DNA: TGTGCCAGCAGACTAACAGGGAACTCCTACGAGCAGTACTTC. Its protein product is CASRLTGNSYEQYF.

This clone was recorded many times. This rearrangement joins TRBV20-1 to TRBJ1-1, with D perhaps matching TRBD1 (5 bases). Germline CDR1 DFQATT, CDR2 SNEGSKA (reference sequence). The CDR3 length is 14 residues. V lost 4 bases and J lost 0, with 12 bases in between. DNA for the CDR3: TGCAGTGCTACCCCAGGGAATTTGAACACTGAAGCTTTCTTT. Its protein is CSATPGNLNTEAFF.

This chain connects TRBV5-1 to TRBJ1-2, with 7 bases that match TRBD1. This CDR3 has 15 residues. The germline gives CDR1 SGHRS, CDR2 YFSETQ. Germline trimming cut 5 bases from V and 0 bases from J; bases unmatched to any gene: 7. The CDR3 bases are TGCGCCAGCAGACCCCGACAGGGAACTAACTATGGCTACACCTTC. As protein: CASRPRQGTNYGYTF.

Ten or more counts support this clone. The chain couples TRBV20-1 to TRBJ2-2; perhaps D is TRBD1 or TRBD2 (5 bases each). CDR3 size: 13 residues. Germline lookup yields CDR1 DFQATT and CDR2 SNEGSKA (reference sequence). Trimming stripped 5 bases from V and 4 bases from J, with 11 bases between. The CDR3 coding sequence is TGCAGTGCTGTATATGGGGGCACCGGGGAGCTGTTTTTT. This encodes CSAVYGGTGELFF.

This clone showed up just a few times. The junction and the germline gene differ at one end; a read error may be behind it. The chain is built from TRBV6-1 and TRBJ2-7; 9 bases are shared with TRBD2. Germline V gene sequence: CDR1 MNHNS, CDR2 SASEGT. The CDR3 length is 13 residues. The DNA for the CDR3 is TGTGCCAGCTCGCTAGCGGGACCAAACGAGGAGTACTTC. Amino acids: CASSLAGPNEEYF.

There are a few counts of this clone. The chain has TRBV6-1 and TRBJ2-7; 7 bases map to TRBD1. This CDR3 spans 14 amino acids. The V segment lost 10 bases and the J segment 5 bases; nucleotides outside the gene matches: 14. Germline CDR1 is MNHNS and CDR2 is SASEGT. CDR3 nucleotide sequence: TGTGCCATCAGGGCCGGGACAGTGATACACGAGCAGTACTTC. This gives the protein CAIRAGTVIHEQYF.

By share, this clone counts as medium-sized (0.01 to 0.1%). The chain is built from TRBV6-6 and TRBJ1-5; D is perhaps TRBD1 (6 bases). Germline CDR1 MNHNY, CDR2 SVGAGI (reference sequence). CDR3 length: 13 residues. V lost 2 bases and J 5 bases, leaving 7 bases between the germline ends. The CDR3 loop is CASSYGQYQPQHF. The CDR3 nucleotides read TGTGCCAGCAGTTACGGACAGTATCAGCCCCAGCATTTT.

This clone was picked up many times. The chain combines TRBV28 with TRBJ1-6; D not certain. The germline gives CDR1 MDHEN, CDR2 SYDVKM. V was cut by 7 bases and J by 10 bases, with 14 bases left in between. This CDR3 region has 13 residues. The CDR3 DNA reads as TGTGCCAGCACCTTATTGGTGGGGTCACCCCTCCACTTT. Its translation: CASTLLVGSPLHF.